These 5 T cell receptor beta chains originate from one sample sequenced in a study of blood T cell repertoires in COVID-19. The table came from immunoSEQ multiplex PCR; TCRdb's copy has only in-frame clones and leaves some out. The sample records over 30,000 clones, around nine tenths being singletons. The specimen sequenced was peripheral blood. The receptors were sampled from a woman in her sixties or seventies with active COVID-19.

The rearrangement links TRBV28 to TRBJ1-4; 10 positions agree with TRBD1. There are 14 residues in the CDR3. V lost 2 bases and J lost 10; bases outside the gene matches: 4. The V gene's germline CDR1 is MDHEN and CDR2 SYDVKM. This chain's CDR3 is CASSLGDRGLKLFF. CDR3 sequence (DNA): TGTGCCAGCAGTTTAGGGGACAGGGGACTAAAACTGTTTTTT. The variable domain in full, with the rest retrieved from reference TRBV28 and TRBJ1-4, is DVKVTQSSRYLVKRTGEKVFLECVQDMDHENMFWYRQDPGLGLRLIYFSYDVKMKEKGDIPEGYSVSREKKERFSLILESASTNQTSMYLCASSLGDRGLKLFFGSGTQLSVL.

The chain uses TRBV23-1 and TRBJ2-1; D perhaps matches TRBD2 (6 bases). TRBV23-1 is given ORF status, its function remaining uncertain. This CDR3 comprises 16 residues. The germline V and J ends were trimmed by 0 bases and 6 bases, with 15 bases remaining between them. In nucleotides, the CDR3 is TGCGCCAGCAGTCAATCGCCCAGGGAGGTACGCAATGAGCAGTTCTTC. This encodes CASSQSPREVRNEQFF.

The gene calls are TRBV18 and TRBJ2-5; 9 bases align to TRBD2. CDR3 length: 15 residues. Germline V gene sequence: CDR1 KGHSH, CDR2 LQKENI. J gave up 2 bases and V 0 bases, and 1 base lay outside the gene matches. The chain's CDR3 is CASSPPGLAQETQYF. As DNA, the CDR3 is TGTGCCAGCTCACCACCGGGACTAGCTCAAGAGACCCAGTACTTC.

The CDR3 sequence is CASSLDWAGAADTQYF. CDR3 in DNA: TGTGCCAGCAGCTTAGATTGGGCGGGGGCAGCAGATACGCAGTATTTT. The chain is built from TRBV11-2 and TRBJ2-3, with a tentative D call TRBD2 (7 bases). Trimming took off 0 bases at V and 4 bases at J, with 14 bases between the two ends. CDR1 is SGHAT and CDR2 is FQNNGV in the germline V gene. There are 16 residues in the CDR3.

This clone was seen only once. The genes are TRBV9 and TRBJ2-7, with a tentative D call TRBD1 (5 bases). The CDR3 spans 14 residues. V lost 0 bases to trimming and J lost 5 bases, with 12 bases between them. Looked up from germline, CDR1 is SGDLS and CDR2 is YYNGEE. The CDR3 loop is CASSVAPGWDEQYF. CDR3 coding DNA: TGTGCCAGCAGCGTAGCCCCAGGGTGGGACGAGCAGTACTTC.